This is a list of T cell receptor beta chains from one sample in a study of CD8 T cells in Susac syndrome. One entry per CDR3 protein results from TCRdb running MiXCR on the immunoSEQ multiplex PCR reads. The sample includes approximately 50,000 distinct CDR3 sequences, around 95% of them seen just once. Material for sequencing was CD8+ T cells from PBMCs. The receptors originated from a human donor with Susac syndrome. Each CDR3 is given with its conserved first and last residue. The D gene is left open where the match is weak. The size field is filled for only some rows; it gives once, few, many or a size class.

CDR3 DNA,CDR3 protein,D gene,V gene,CDR3 length,clone size,J gene
TGTGCTAGCGGCCTCTGGACCGGGTCTAATTCACCCCTCCACTTT,CASGLWTGSNSPLHF,.,TRBV12-5,15,.,TRBJ1-6
TGCAGTGCTAGAGATCTGACCACTGGCGGTGCAGGCTACACCTTC,CSARDLTTGGAGYTF,.,TRBV20-1,15,.,TRBJ1-2
TGTGCCAGGACCGTTAGGGGCGGCACTGAAGCTTTCTTT,CARTVRGGTEAFF,.,TRBV25-1,13,.,TRBJ1-1
TGTGCCAGCAATCCCGGGACTAGCGGATCCTACGAGCAGTACTTC,CASNPGTSGSYEQYF,TRBD2,TRBV6-2/TRBV6-3,15,.,TRBJ2-7
TGTGCCAGCATAGGGGGTTGGTATGAGCAGTTCTTC,CASIGGWYEQFF,.,TRBV2,12,.,TRBJ2-1
TGTGCCAGCAGTTTACAGGGGACCGGGGAGCTGTTTTTT,CASSLQGTGELFF,TRBD1,TRBV7-3,13,.,TRBJ2-2
TGTGCCACCCTCCTAGGGCTATGGAATGAGCAGTTCTTC,CATLLGLWNEQFF,.,TRBV24-1,13,.,TRBJ2-1
TGTGCCAGCAGTGACAAAAATGAGCAGTTCTTC,CASSDKNEQFF,.,TRBV6-6,11,.,TRBJ2-1
TGTGCCAGCAGCTTAGAAGGGCCCCAGCATTTT,CASSLEGPQHF,.,TRBV7-9,11,.,TRBJ1-5
TGTGCCAGCGGCTGGACTGAGGCTGCAGATACGCAGTATTTT,CASGWTEAADTQYF,.,TRBV25-1,14,.,TRBJ2-3
TGTGCCAGCAGTTGGGGATCCGGGGAGCTGTTTTTT,CASSWGSGELFF,.,TRBV12-3/TRBV12-4,12,.,TRBJ2-2
TGCAGCGTTGACGTTGGTGGTGGTTCACCCCTCCACTTT,CSVDVGGGSPLHF,.,TRBV29-1,13,.,TRBJ1-6
TGTGCCACCAGCAGACGATCGGGACGGGGCTCCTACGAGCAGTACTTC,CATSRRSGRGSYEQYF,.,TRBV15,16,once,TRBJ2-7
TGCAGTGCTAGGAGGACTAGCTCAGATACGCAGTATTTT,CSARRTSSDTQYF,TRBD2,TRBV20-1,13,.,TRBJ2-3
TGTGCCAGCAAGACCGGGACCGCATACGAGCAGTACTTC,CASKTGTAYEQYF,.,TRBV12-3/TRBV12-4,13,.,TRBJ2-7
TGTGCCAGCAGCAAAGATACAGACGACACAGATACGCAGTATTTT,CASSKDTDDTDTQYF,.,TRBV21-1,15,.,TRBJ2-3
TGCGCCAGCAGCCAAGACCGGGACAGCTCCTACGAGCAGTACTTC,CASSQDRDSSYEQYF,TRBD1,TRBV4-3,15,.,TRBJ2-7
TGTGCCAGCAGCTCCGCAGGGGTCTACACCGGGGAGCTGTTTTTT,CASSSAGVYTGELFF,.,TRBV13,15,.,TRBJ2-2
TGCGCCAGCAGACAGGGTACGACCGGGGAGCTGTTTTTT,CASRQGTTGELFF,.,TRBV5-1,13,.,TRBJ2-2
TGTGCCAGCAGCCAAAGCGGGGGAGCAGGCACTGAAGCTTTCTTT,CASSQSGGAGTEAFF,.,TRBV7-9,15,.,TRBJ1-1
TGCAGCGTCAACCCAGGGGTTAACAATGAGCAGTTCTTC,CSVNPGVNNEQFF,.,TRBV29-1,13,.,TRBJ2-1
TGTGCCACCGAAGGACCGGGACTAGGATCAGATACGCAGTATTTT,CATEGPGLGSDTQYF,TRBD2,TRBV2,15,.,TRBJ2-3
TGCAGCGTTGAATGGCAGGAAAACACCGGGGAGCTGTTTTTT,CSVEWQENTGELFF,.,TRBV29-1,14,.,TRBJ2-2
TGCAGTGCTAGAGATCCCTCCGGTGTAGTACAGATGGGAGAGACCCAGTACTTC,CSARDPSGVVQMGETQYF,.,TRBV20-1,18,.,TRBJ2-5
TGTGCCGGCAAAACCGGGACCACTGAAGCTTTCTTT,CAGKTGTTEAFF,.,TRBV18,12,.,TRBJ1-1
TGTGCCAGCAGTTCGGACAGGATAAAGTACTACGAGCAGTACTTC,CASSSDRIKYYEQYF,TRBD1,TRBV6-6,15,once,TRBJ2-7
TGTGCCAGCAGCTCTTCCTCGACAGGGGGCACCTACAATGAGCAGTTCTTC,CASSSSSTGGTYNEQFF,TRBD1,TRBV7-9,17,.,TRBJ2-1
TGTGCCAGCAGCGTAGAAGACGGTAACTATGGCTACACCTTC,CASSVEDGNYGYTF,.,TRBV4-2,14,.,TRBJ1-2
TGTGCCAGCGACGTTGGGGGGCCGGAGGGGCCTTTCTTT,CASDVGGPEGPFF,.,TRBV12-3/TRBV12-4,13,once,TRBJ1-1
TGTGCCTGGACAGCAGGGGATCGGAACACCGGGGAGCTGTTTTTT,CAWTAGDRNTGELFF,.,TRBV30,15,.,TRBJ2-2
TGTGCCAGCAGCTCCCCGGGGACAGCAAACAATGAGCAGTTCTTC,CASSSPGTANNEQFF,TRBD1,TRBV27,15,.,TRBJ2-1
TGTGCCAGCAGCCATACCAGCGGGGGGGCCTTGACCGGGGAGCTGTTTTTT,CASSHTSGGALTGELFF,TRBD2,TRBV3-1,17,.,TRBJ2-2
TGTGCCACCAGTGAAACCGGACAGACCTACAATGAGCAGTTCTTC,CATSETGQTYNEQFF,.,TRBV24-1,15,.,TRBJ2-1
TGTGCCAGCAGCCAAGTGATGACAGGAACCTACGAGCAGTACTTC,CASSQVMTGTYEQYF,.,TRBV3-1,15,.,TRBJ2-7
TGTGCCAGCAGCGACAACTATGGCTACACCTTC,CASSDNYGYTF,.,TRBV9,11,.,TRBJ1-2
TGTGCCAGCATCGCGGGGAGCTCTGGAAACACCATATATTTT,CASIAGSSGNTIYF,.,TRBV7-8,14,once,TRBJ1-3
TGTGCCAGCAGTTTGGGGTCTGAAGCTTTCTTT,CASSLGSEAFF,.,TRBV27,11,.,TRBJ1-1
TGTGCCAGCAGCCAAGCATGGGGGGGGAACACAGATACGCAGTATTTT,CASSQAWGGNTDTQYF,TRBD2,TRBV3-1,16,.,TRBJ2-3
TGTGCCAGCAGCCCTGACGAACGACTGTTTTTT,CASSPDERLFF,.,TRBV4-2,11,.,TRBJ1-4
TGTGCCAGCAGCCAAGACGATGGCTACACCTTC,CASSQDDGYTF,.,TRBV4-2,11,.,TRBJ1-2
TGCAGTGCTCCCGGGACAGGGAAGGACACTGAAGCTTTCTTT,CSAPGTGKDTEAFF,TRBD1,TRBV20-1,14,once,TRBJ1-1